The clone carrying this TCR beta chain was seen a handful of times. The junction had 4 bases not matched to a gene; V was cut back by 5 bases and J by 0 bases. Germline V CDR1 and CDR2: SGHRS, YFSETQ. The CDR3 contains 16 residues. The data originate from a study of cytomegalovirus exposure and HLA in healthy donors. Researchers ran the PCR with 60 Vbeta and 13 Jbeta primers. Assay used: immunoSEQ multiplex PCR; TCRdb lists only in-frame clones, some missing. This sample has around 120,000 clones, with about 83% found just once. The TCR originated in a female donor in good health and CMV-seropositive. Sequencing was carried out using PBMCs. V and J are TRBV5-1 and TRBJ2-1; 11 positions agree with TRBD2. The DNA of the CDR3 is TGCGCCAGCAGTATAGCGGGGGGGGTCTCCTACAATGAGCAGTTCTTC. This gives the protein CASSIAGGVSYNEQFF.